These T cell receptor beta chains were read from a single sample in a study of Ad26.COV2.S vaccination and SARS-CoV-2 variants. Some clones are missing from TCRdb's copy, which holds only in-frame ones; the method was immunoSEQ multiplex PCR. The data hold about 400,000 clones, with about 90% observed a single time. This specimen was peripheral blood, taken in a trial of Ad26.COV2.S vaccine versus placebo. These receptors were collected from a person between 18 and 60 years old who received the Ad26.COV2.S COVID-19 vaccine or a placebo. CDR3s include the opening cysteine and the closing phenylalanine or tryptophan. A D gene is named only where the DNA matches it firmly. Not every row has a clone size; where given, it reads once, few, many or a size class.

. | TRBJ2-1 | 16 | TRBV2 | . | CASSVKWTPYGNEQFF | TGTGCCAGCAGCGTAAAGTGGACCCCCTACGGTAATGAGCAGTTCTTC
. | TRBJ2-3 | 15 | TRBV5-4 | TRBD1 | CASSLIKGARDTQYF | TGTGCCAGCAGCTTGATTAAGGGGGCGAGGGATACGCAGTATTTT
. | TRBJ2-1 | 12 | TRBV11-2 | . | CASATGFDEQFF | TGTGCCAGCGCAACAGGGTTTGATGAGCAGTTCTTC
. | TRBJ1-5 | 15 | TRBV7-2 | . | CASTPGVWSNQPQHF | TGTGCCAGCACCCCAGGGGTTTGGAGCAATCAGCCCCAGCATTTT
. | TRBJ1-5 | 13 | TRBV12-3/TRBV12-4 | . | CASSLGENQPQHF | TGTGCCAGCAGTTTAGGGGAGAATCAGCCCCAGCATTTT
. | TRBJ1-2 | 13 | TRBV6-1 | . | CASSDLPAYGYTF | TGTGCCAGCAGTGATCTGCCAGCCTATGGCTACACCTTC
. | TRBJ1-1 | 15 | TRBV18 | TRBD1 | CASSLATGIVTEAFF | TGTGCCAGCTCACTTGCGACAGGGATAGTGACTGAAGCTTTCTTT
few | TRBJ2-7 | 12 | TRBV30 | . | CAKSEGSYEQYF | TGTGCTAAAAGCGAGGGGTCCTACGAGCAGTACTTC
. | TRBJ1-2 | 14 | TRBV2 | . | CASSGWEGYYGYTF | TGTGCCAGCAGTGGCTGGGAAGGGTACTATGGCTACACCTTC
few | TRBJ1-5 | 14 | TRBV2 | . | CASSAGRGGQPQHF | TGTGCCAGCAGTGCGGGGCGAGGGGGTCAGCCCCAGCATTTT
. | TRBJ2-7 | 11 | TRBV20-1 | . | CSARVGYEQYF | TGCAGTGCTAGAGTAGGGTACGAGCAGTACTTC
. | TRBJ2-5 | 12 | TRBV18 | . | CASSPNQETQYF | TGTGCCAGCTCGCCTAACCAAGAGACCCAGTACTTC
. | TRBJ1-4 | 13 | TRBV25-1 | TRBD1 | CASSGQGREKLFF | TGTGCCAGCAGTGGACAGGGGCGGGAAAAACTGTTTTTT
. | TRBJ2-2 | 17 | TRBV27 | . | CASSSLLTGMRTGELFF | TGTGCCAGCAGTTCCCTCCTCACGGGGATGCGGACCGGGGAGCTGTTTTTT
. | TRBJ2-2 | 15 | TRBV5-1 | . | CASSPAGANTGELFF | TGCGCCAGCAGCCCGGCCGGGGCGAACACCGGGGAGCTGTTTTTT
. | TRBJ1-1 | 16 | TRBV7-2 | TRBD1 | CASSQDRAPISLEAFF | TGTGCCAGCAGCCAAGACAGGGCTCCGATAAGTTTGGAAGCTTTCTTT
. | TRBJ2-7 | 14 | TRBV13 | . | CASTLADSSYEQYF | TGTGCCAGCACCCTAGCCGACTCTTCCTACGAGCAGTACTTC
. | TRBJ1-4 | 16 | TRBV9 | TRBD1 | CASSGDRGLNNEKLFF | TGTGCCAGCAGCGGGGACAGGGGATTAAATAATGAAAAACTGTTTTTT
. | TRBJ1-1 | 14 | TRBV6-1 | TRBD1 | CASSEWGQGVEAFF | TGTGCCAGCAGTGAATGGGGACAGGGCGTTGAAGCTTTCTTT
. | TRBJ2-3 | 15 | TRBV6-5 | . | CASSIFTGTTDTQYF | TGTGCCAGCAGTATCTTTACCGGGACCACAGATACGCAGTATTTT
. | TRBJ2-7 | 15 | TRBV3-1/TRBV3-2 | TRBD1 | CASSLTGQGGYEQYF | TGTGCCAGCAGCCTTACGGGACAGGGGGGGTACGAGCAGTACTTC
. | TRBJ1-1 | 12 | TRBV7-9 | TRBD1 | CASSLGTGKAFF | TGTGCCAGCAGCCTGGGGACAGGGAAGGCTTTCTTT
. | TRBJ1-2 | 11 | TRBV6-2/TRBV6-3 | . | CASSYQYGYTF | TGTGCCAGCAGTTATCAGTATGGCTACACCTTC
. | TRBJ2-5 | 10 | TRBV6-6 | . | CASSYPLQYF | TGTGCCAGCAGTTACCCCCTCCAGTACTTC
. | TRBJ2-1 | 16 | TRBV11-2 | TRBD2 | CASSLELAGLYNEQFF | TGTGCCAGCAGCTTAGAACTAGCGGGGTTATACAATGAGCAGTTCTTC
few | TRBJ1-1 | 11 | TRBV28 | . | CASSLGTEAFF | TGTGCCAGCAGTTTGGGGACTGAAGCTTTCTTT
. | TRBJ1-1 | 13 | TRBV29-1 | . | CSVDPGVGTEAFF | TGCAGCGTTGATCCAGGGGTCGGGACTGAAGCTTTCTTT
once | TRBJ1-1 | 12 | TRBV6-5 | . | CASGVRPNEAFF | TGTGCCAGCGGGGTACGACCTAATGAAGCTTTCTTT
. | TRBJ2-7 | 13 | TRBV7-2 | . | CASSLDTPYEQYF | TGTGCCAGCAGCTTAGACACTCCTTACGAGCAGTACTTC
. | TRBJ1-4 | 15 | TRBV5-4 | . | CASSLGTATNEKLFF | TGTGCCAGCAGCTTGGGGACAGCAACTAATGAAAAACTGTTTTTT
. | TRBJ1-4 | 19 | TRBV3-1/TRBV3-2 | TRBD1 | CASSHHQTDRVSSAEKLFF | TGTGCCAGCAGCCATCACCAAACCGACAGGGTTAGTTCGGCTGAAAAACTGTTTTTT
. | TRBJ2-3 | 17 | TRBV7-2 | TRBD2 | CASSLGAVGGAVDTQYF | TGTGCCAGCAGCTTGGGAGCGGTCGGGGGGGCCGTAGATACGCAGTATTTT
. | TRBJ2-1 | 16 | TRBV24-1 | TRBD2 | CATSDLTSGGYNEQFF | TGTGCCACCAGTGATTTGACTAGCGGGGGTTACAATGAGCAGTTCTTC
. | TRBJ2-1 | 13 | TRBV30 | TRBD1 | CASGQGVYNEQFF | TGTGCCTCAGGACAGGGGGTTTACAATGAGCAGTTCTTC
. | TRBJ1-2 | 15 | TRBV19 | . | CASSATGTSNYGYTF | TGTGCCAGTAGTGCCACCGGGACCTCTAACTATGGCTACACCTTC
once | TRBJ1-2 | 17 | TRBV6-1 | . | CASSEAPGPVPFYGYTF | TGTGCCAGCAGTGAAGCCCCGGGTCCCGTCCCCTTCTATGGCTACACCTTC
. | TRBJ2-5 | 11 | TRBV6-5 | . | CARGKEETQYF | TGTGCCAGAGGGAAAGAAGAGACCCAGTACTTC
. | TRBJ2-1 | 12 | TRBV10-1 | . | CASSETGNEQFF | TGCGCCAGCAGTGAGACAGGGAATGAGCAGTTCTTC
. | TRBJ2-7 | 15 | TRBV27 | . | CASSWTGRATYEQYF | TGTGCCAGCAGTTGGACAGGGAGGGCCACCTACGAGCAGTACTTC
. | TRBJ1-3 | 13 | TRBV10-2 | . | CASIEGSGNTIYF | TGCGCCAGCATAGAAGGTTCTGGAAACACCATATATTTT
. | TRBJ2-3 | 14 | TRBV7-8 | . | CASSLDFGSYTQYF | TGTGCCAGCAGCTTAGATTTCGGATCCTATACGCAGTATTTT
. | TRBJ1-5 | 17 | TRBV5-6 | TRBD1 | CASSLGNPGTAYQPQHF | TGTGCCAGCAGCTTGGGGAATCCCGGGACAGCTTATCAGCCCCAGCATTTT
once | TRBJ2-7 | 14 | TRBV2 | TRBD1 | CASRGTGPTYEQYF | TGTGCCAGCAGGGGGACAGGGCCGACCTACGAGCAGTACTTC
. | TRBJ1-5 | 15 | TRBV6-5 | TRBD1 | CASREGAGPNQPQHF | TGTGCCAGCAGGGAGGGGGCAGGGCCCAATCAGCCCCAGCATTTT
once | TRBJ1-1 | 17 | TRBV14 | . | CASSPHWGRPEGAEAFF | TGTGCCAGCAGCCCCCACTGGGGGAGGCCCGAAGGAGCTGAAGCTTTCTTT
. | TRBJ2-3 | 19 | TRBV9 | . | CASSESPLGSDPSRDTQYF | TGTGCCAGCAGCGAGAGCCCCCTCGGTAGCGACCCTTCTAGAGATACGCAGTATTTT